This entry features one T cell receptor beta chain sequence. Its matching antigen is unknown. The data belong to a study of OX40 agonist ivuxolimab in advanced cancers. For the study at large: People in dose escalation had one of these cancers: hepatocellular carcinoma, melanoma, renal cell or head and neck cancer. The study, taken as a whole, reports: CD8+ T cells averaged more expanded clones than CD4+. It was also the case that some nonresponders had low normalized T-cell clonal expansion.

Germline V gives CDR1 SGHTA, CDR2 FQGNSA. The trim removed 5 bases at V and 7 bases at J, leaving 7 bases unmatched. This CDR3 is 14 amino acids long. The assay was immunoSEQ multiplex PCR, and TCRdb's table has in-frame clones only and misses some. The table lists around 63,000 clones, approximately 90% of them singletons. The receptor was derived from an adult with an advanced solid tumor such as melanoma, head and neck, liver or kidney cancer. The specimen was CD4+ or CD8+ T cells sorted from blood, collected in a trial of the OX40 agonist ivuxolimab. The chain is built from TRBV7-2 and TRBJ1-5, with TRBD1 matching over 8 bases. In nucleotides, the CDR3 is TGTGCCAGCAGCCCCCGACAGGGGAGGCAGCCCCAGCATTTT. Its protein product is CASSPRQGRQPQHF. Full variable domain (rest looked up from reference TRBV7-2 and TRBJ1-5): GAGVSQSPSNKVTEKGKDVELRCDPISGHTALYWYRQSLGQGLEFLIYFQGNSAPDKSGLPSDRFSAERTGGSVSTLTIQRTQQEDSAVYLCASSPRQGRQPQHFGDGTRLSIL.